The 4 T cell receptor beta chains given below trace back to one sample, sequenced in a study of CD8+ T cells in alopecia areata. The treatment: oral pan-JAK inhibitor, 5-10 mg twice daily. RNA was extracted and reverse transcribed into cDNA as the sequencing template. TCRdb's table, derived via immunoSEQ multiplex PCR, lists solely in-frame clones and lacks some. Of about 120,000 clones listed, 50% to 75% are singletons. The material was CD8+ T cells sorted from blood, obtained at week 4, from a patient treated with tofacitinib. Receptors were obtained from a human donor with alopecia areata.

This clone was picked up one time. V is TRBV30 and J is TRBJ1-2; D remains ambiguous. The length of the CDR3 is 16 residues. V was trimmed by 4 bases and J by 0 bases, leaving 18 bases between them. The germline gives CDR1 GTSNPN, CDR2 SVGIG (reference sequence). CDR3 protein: CAWTPDSSLSNYGYTF. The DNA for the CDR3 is TGTGCCTGGACCCCCGACTCCAGTCTCTCTAACTATGGCTACACCTTC. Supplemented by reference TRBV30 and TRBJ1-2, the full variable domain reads SQTIHQWPATLVQPVGSPLSLECTVEGTSNPNLYWYRQAAGRGLQLLFYSVGIGQISSEVPQNLSASRPQDRQFILSSKKLLLSDSGFYLCAWTPDSSLSNYGYTFGSGTRLTVV.

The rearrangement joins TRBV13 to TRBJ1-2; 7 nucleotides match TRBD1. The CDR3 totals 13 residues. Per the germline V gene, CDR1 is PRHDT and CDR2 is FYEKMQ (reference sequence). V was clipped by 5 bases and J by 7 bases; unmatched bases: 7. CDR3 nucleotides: TGTGCCAGCAGCCTACAGGGGACCCCTGGCTACACCTTC. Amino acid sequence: CASSLQGTPGYTF.

CDR3: CSVDGREGEAFF. For the CDR3, the DNA is TGCAGCGTTGACGGCAGGGAGGGTGAAGCTTTCTTT. The chain carries TRBV29-1 and TRBJ1-1, with D possibly TRBD1 on 5 matching bases. V lost 3 bases, J lost 7 bases, and 12 bases lay in between. The CDR3 spans 12 residues. Germline V gives CDR1 SQVTM, CDR2 ANQGSEA. Together with reference TRBV29-1 and TRBJ1-1, the CDR3 gives the full variable domain: SAVISQKPSRDICQRGTSLTIQCQVDSQVTMMFWYRQQPGQSLTLIATANQGSEATYESGFVIDKFPISRPNLTFSTLTVSNMSPEDSSIYLCSVDGREGEAFFGQGTRLTVV.

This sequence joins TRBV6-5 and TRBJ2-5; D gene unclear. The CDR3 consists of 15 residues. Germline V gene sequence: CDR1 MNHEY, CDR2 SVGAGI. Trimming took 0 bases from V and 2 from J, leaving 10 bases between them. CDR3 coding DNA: TGTGCCAGCAGTTACTCGTTAACGGTTCAAGAGACCCAGTACTTC. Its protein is CASSYSLTVQETQYF.